These 23 T cell receptor beta chains were all obtained from the same sample, sequenced in a study of siplizumab effects on memory and regulatory T cells. Assay: immunoSEQ multiplex PCR; the TCRdb copy retains only in-frame clones and omits some. In the table there are around 100,000 clones, approximately 90% of which are singletons. Material: Tregs sorted from blood. Source of these receptors: a human donor in good health.

The chain links TRBV7-3 to TRBJ2-2, with unresolved D. V gave up 4 bases and J gave up 5 bases, with 8 bases separating them. Germline CDR1 and CDR2: SGHTA and FQGTGA. The CDR3 covers 13 residues. CDR3 residues: CASSSEMTGELFF. CDR3 DNA: TGTGCCAGCAGCTCCGAAATGACCGGGGAGCTGTTTTTT.

The chain uses TRBV19 and TRBJ1-4, with TRBD1 matching 10 bases. Trimming took 8 bases from V and 5 from J; bases not matched to a gene: 2. CDR1 is LNHDA and CDR2 is SQIVND in the germline V gene (reference sequence). This CDR3 is 13 amino acids long. The CDR3 reads CASGTGVNEKLFF. In nucleotides, the CDR3 is TGTGCCAGTGGGACAGGGGTAAATGAAAAACTGTTTTTT.

The CDR3 nucleotides are TGTGCCAGCGCCGATGGGACTAGAGGGTTAAATGAGCAGTTCTTC. Translating it yields CASADGTRGLNEQFF. This chain connects TRBV6-5 to TRBJ2-1; 8 bases line up with TRBD2. Losses at the gene ends were 8 bases for V and 7 bases for J; bases not matched to a gene: 13. This CDR3 has 15 residues. The V gene's germline CDR1 is MNHEY and CDR2 SVGAGI.

The CDR3: CASSFGLSGIGGGELFF. In nucleotides, the CDR3 is TGTGCCAGCAGCTTTGGCCTTAGCGGGATTGGTGGCGGGGAGCTGTTTTTT. V gene TRBV11-2 combines with J gene TRBJ2-2, with 8 bases that match TRBD2. The ends lost 3 bases at V and 7 bases at J; junction bases unmatched: 13. The CDR3 totals 17 residues. Germline values: CDR1 SGHAT, CDR2 FQNNGV.

The rearrangement uses TRBV7-9 and TRBJ2-2; no firm D call. Germline V gene data show CDR1 as SEHNR and CDR2 as FQNEAQ (reference sequence). Deletions cut 6 bases from V and 0 bases from J, with 5 bases between. The CDR3 is 13 amino acids. In nucleotides, the CDR3 is TGTGCCAGCAGACTCGCGAACACCGGGGAGCTGTTTTTT. Its translation is CASRLANTGELFF.

V is TRBV18 and J is TRBJ2-1, with 10 nucleotides matching TRBD1. CDR1 and CDR2 from the germline V gene are KGHSH and LQKENI. The CDR3 extends over 13 amino acids. With 10 bases clipped from V and 4 bases from J, the junction kept 4 bases outside the gene matches. CDR3 nucleotide sequence: TGTGCCACCGGGACAGGGGTATACAATGAGCAGTTCTTC. Translated, it gives CATGTGVYNEQFF.

The V gene is TRBV4-2, the J gene TRBJ2-7, with a weak D call TRBD2 (7 bases). The germline CDR1 and CDR2 sequences are LGHNA and YNFKEQ. Trimming stripped 7 bases from V and 3 bases from J, with 13 bases between. The CDR3 covers 13 residues. CDR3 bases: TGTGCCAGCAAAGGGGGAGGGGGCTACGAGCAGTACTTC. It codes for CASKGGGGYEQYF.

Comment on this clone: The junction does not match germline at one end; this may be a read error. The chain uses TRBV6-1 and TRBJ2-5; D unresolved. The CDR3 consists of 15 residues. Per germline, CDR1 MNHNS and CDR2 SASEGT. CDR3 in DNA: TGTGCCAGCATTGAAGTTGGAGACGGGTGGGAGACCCAGTACTTC. It codes for CASIEVGDGWETQYF.

This clone was seen only once. This chain joins TRBV9 and TRBJ2-3; D is undetermined. There are 13 residues in the CDR3. Trimming stripped 1 base from V and 1 base from J, with 4 bases between. Germline assignment: CDR1 SGDLS and CDR2 YYNGEE. The CDR3 spells CASSVFRTDTQYF. Here the CDR3 DNA reads TGTGCCAGCAGCGTATTTCGCACAGATACGCAGTATTTT. The whole variable domain, remainder taken from reference TRBV9 and TRBJ2-3, is DSGVTQTPKHLITATGQRVTLRCSPRSGDLSVYWYQQSLDQGLQFLIQYYNGEERAKGNILERFSAQQFPDLHSELNLSSLELGDSALYFCASSVFRTDTQYFGPGTRLTVL.

The V and J genes are TRBV11-3 and TRBJ2-3, with TRBD2 matching over 13 bases. The CDR3 is made up of 15 amino acids. Germline CDR1 and CDR2: SGHNT and YENEEA. Trimming cost V 6 bases and J 6 bases; bases outside gene matches: 6. CDR3: CASSRGTSGTDTQYF. CDR3 sequence (DNA): TGTGCCAGCAGTAGAGGGACTAGCGGGACGGATACGCAGTATTTT.

The chain is built from TRBV6-1 and TRBJ1-6; D unclear. From germline, CDR1 is MNHNS and CDR2 SASEGT. Between the trimmed V and J ends, which lost 4 bases and 8 bases, there was a span of 12 bases. The CDR3 is 14 amino acids. CDR3 sequence reads: CASSAGWLYSPLHF. The CDR3 region has the DNA TGTGCCAGCAGTGCTGGGTGGCTTTATTCACCCCTCCACTTT.

The chain is built from TRBV7-3 and TRBJ2-1; D gene unclear. Trimming took off 0 bases at V and 6 bases at J, with 9 bases between the two ends. This CDR3 spans 14 amino acids. Germline V gene lookup returns CDR1 SGHTA and CDR2 FQGTGA. The CDR3 coding sequence is TGTGCCAGCAGCTTAACTCAAGACCTCAATGAGCAGTTCTTC. This gives the protein CASSLTQDLNEQFF.

Note on this clone: The junction departs from the called germline gene at one end, perhaps through a read error. The chain combines TRBV7-7 with TRBJ2-1; 8 bases map to TRBD1. Germline values: CDR1 SSHAT, CDR2 FNYEAQ (reference sequence). The CDR3 extends over 15 amino acids. Written as DNA, the CDR3 is TGTGCTAGCAGCCTCGGGACAGGCGTTTACAATGAGCAGTTCTTC. Protein sequence: CASSLGTGVYNEQFF. Based on the CDR3 plus reference TRBV7-7 and TRBJ2-1, the full variable domain is GAGVSQSPRYKVTKRGQDVTLRCDPISSHATLYWYQQALGQGPEFLTYFNYEAQPDKSGLPSDRFSAERPEGSISTLTIQRTEQRDSAMYRCASSLGTGVYNEQFFGPGTRLTVL.

The genes are TRBV5-1 and TRBJ2-7; D remains unclear. From germline, CDR1 is SGHRS and CDR2 YFSETQ. V lost 2 bases and J 6 bases, leaving 15 bases between the germline ends. The CDR3 totals 14 residues. CDR3 sequence (DNA): TGCGCCAGCAGCTTTAGAGACTTTCCCGTCGAGCAGTACTTC. Protein product: CASSFRDFPVEQYF.

The chain uses TRBV2 and TRBJ2-2; D unresolved. The CDR3 runs to 15 residues. Germline CDR1 is SNHLY and CDR2 is FYNNEI. Trimming cost V 8 bases and J 0 bases, with 13 bases left between them. In DNA form, the CDR3 reads TGTGCCAGCCGGTTACAACTTACGAACACCGGGGAGCTGTTTTTT. Translated, it gives CASRLQLTNTGELFF.

The chain uses TRBV4-1 and TRBJ2-6, with 12 positions matching TRBD2. Germline CDR1 MGHRA, CDR2 YSYEKL. Trimming removed 1 base from V and 2 bases from J; junction bases left unmatched: 3. The CDR3 is 18 amino acids. CDR3 nucleotide sequence: TGCGCCAGCAGCCAAGTCGCTAGCGGGAGGGCTGGGGCCAACGTCCTGACTTTC. Translation: CASSQVASGRAGANVLTF.

The J gene is TRBJ2-1, the V gene TRBV7-2; 8 positions agree with TRBD2. From germline, CDR1 is SGHTA and CDR2 FQGNSA. The CDR3 consists of 16 residues. J gave up 7 bases and V 6 bases, and 14 bases lay outside the gene matches. The CDR3 spells CASRSRAGDPLNEQFF. CDR3 nucleotides: TGTGCCAGCAGATCTAGAGCGGGAGACCCCCTAAATGAGCAGTTCTTC.

This clone was counted between two and nine times. The J gene is TRBJ2-1, the V gene TRBV18; 9 bases align to TRBD1. The CDR3 has 15 residues. Germline V gene sequence: CDR1 KGHSH, CDR2 LQKENI. With V trimmed by 0 bases and J by 4 bases, 1 base remained unmatched. The CDR3 loop is CASSPPGQGYNEQFF. As DNA, the CDR3 is TGTGCCAGCTCACCACCGGGACAGGGATACAATGAGCAGTTCTTC. The whole variable domain, filled in from reference TRBV18 and TRBJ2-1, reads NAGVMQNPRHLVRRRGQEARLRCSPMKGHSHVYWYRQLPEEGLKFMVYLQKENIIDESGMPKERFSAEFPKEGPSILRIQQVVRGDSAAYFCASSPPGQGYNEQFFGPGTRLTVL.

This CDR3 reads CASSPLGSQGRDTQYF. CDR3 nucleotides: TGTGCCAGCAGCCCCCTTGGTTCGCAGGGAAGAGATACGCAGTATTTT. J is TRBJ2-3 and V is TRBV7-3, with a weak D call TRBD1 (5 bases). Germline values: CDR1 SGHTA, CDR2 FQGTGA. V was trimmed by 5 bases and J by 5 bases, leaving 20 bases between them. This CDR3 is 16 amino acids long.

The chain recombines TRBV5-1 with TRBJ2-3, with 13 positions matching TRBD2. The CDR3 length is 15 residues. J lost 5 bases, V lost 2 bases, and 2 bases had no gene match. Germline loops: CDR1 SGHRS, CDR2 YFSETQ. This chain's CDR3 is CASSFTSGRGDTQYF. CDR3 bases: TGCGCCAGCAGCTTTACTAGCGGGAGGGGAGATACGCAGTATTTT.

V gene TRBV27 combines with J gene TRBJ2-1; 7 bases are a match to TRBD2. Trimming at V came to 2 bases and at J to 5 bases, leaving 12 bases not matched to a gene. Germline V gene data show CDR1 as MNHEY and CDR2 as SMNVEV (reference sequence). This CDR3 contains 17 residues. The CDR3 DNA is TGTGCCAGCAGTTTAAGACTAGCTGAATCAGGCCACAATGAGCAGTTCTTC. As protein: CASSLRLAESGHNEQFF.

J is TRBJ2-7 and V is TRBV11-3; the D gene is possibly TRBD2 (5 bases). CDR3 length: 13 residues. The germline V and J ends were trimmed by 3 bases and 4 bases, with 10 bases remaining between them. Germline assignment: CDR1 SGHNT and CDR2 YENEEA. The CDR3 DNA reads as TGTGCCAGCAGCTTTGACACGGGATACGAGCAGTACTTC. Its protein is CASSFDTGYEQYF.

The chain carries TRBV20-1 and TRBJ2-7; D unclear. V dropped 3 bases and J dropped 6 bases, with 6 bases sitting between them. CDR1 is DFQATT and CDR2 is SNEGSKA in the germline V gene (reference sequence). This CDR3 contains 10 residues. CDR3 nucleotides: TGCAGTGCTAGTGGGCGCGAGCAGTACTTC. Its protein product is CSASGREQYF.